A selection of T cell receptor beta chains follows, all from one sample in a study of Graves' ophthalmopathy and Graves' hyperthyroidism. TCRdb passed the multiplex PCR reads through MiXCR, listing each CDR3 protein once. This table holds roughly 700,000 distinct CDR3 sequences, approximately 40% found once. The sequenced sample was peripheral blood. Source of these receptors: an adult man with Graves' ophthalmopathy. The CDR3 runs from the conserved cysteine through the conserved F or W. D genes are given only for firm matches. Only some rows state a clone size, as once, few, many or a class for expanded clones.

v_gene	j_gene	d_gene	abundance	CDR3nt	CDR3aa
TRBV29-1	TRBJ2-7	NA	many	TGCAGCGTTGAAACTAGTCGGAGGCTACAGTACTTC	CSVETSRRLQYF
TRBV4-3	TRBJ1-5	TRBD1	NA	TGCGCCAGCAGCCAAGACTTTAGAGGGGGCACGGGGCCCCAGCATTTT	CASSQDFRGGTGPQHF
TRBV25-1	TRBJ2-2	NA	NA	TGTGCCAGCAGTTCTCCCTCTAAAGGGAGTACGACCGGGGAGCTGTTTTTT	CASSSPSKGSTTGELFF
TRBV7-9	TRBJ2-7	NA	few	TGTGCCAGCAGCTTAAATGCATTATCCCTCGAGCAGTACTTC	CASSLNALSLEQYF
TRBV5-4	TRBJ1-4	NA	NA	TGTGCCAGCAGCTTCTATAATGAAAAACTGTTTTTT	CASSFYNEKLFF
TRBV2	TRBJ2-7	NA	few	TGTGCCAGCAGAGCCCATCCCTACGAGCAGTACTTC	CASRAHPYEQYF
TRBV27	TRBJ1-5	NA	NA	TGTGCCAGCAGTTTCGGTAGGGATAATCAGCCCCAGCATTTT	CASSFGRDNQPQHF
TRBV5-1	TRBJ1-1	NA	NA	TGCGCCAGCAGCTTGGTTCCCAGAGGGAACACTGAAGCTTTCTTT	CASSLVPRGNTEAFF
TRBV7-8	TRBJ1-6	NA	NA	TGTGCCAGCAGCTTGGTTCCAGACAGCAACAATTCACCCCTCCACTTT	CASSLVPDSNNSPLHF
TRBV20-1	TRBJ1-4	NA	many	TGCAGTGCTAGGGACGGCCTTTTTAATGAAAAACTGTTTTTT	CSARDGLFNEKLFF
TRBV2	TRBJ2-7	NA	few	TGTGCCAGCAGTGAAAGAGGGTCCTACGAGCAGTACTTC	CASSERGSYEQYF
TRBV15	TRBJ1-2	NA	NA	TGTGCCGCCAGTAGTACCCTTAGGACAAGCCAAGACTATGGCTACACCTTC	CAASSTLRTSQDYGYTF
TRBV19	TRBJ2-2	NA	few	TGTGCCAGTACCTCTACTACAGGGATCGGGGAGCTGTTTTTT	CASTSTTGIGELFF
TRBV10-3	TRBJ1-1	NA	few	TGTGCCACCCTTCAAACGGGACGGGCTGAAGCTTTCTTT	CATLQTGRAEAFF
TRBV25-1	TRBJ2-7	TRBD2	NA	TGTGCCAGCAGTGCGTATAGCGGGGGAGCCTACGAGCAGTACTTC	CASSAYSGGAYEQYF
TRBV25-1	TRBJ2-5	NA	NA	TGTGCCAGCAGTGGACTAACTTCCTACCAAGAGACCCAGTACTTC	CASSGLTSYQETQYF
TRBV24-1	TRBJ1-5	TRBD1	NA	TGTGCCACCAGTGAAACCGGGACAGGGGGGTTTGGCAATCAGCCCCAGCATTTT	CATSETGTGGFGNQPQHF
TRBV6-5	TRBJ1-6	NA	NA	TGTGCCAGCAGTTACTTAGGTTTCTCCTATAATTCACCCCTCCACTTT	CASSYLGFSYNSPLHF
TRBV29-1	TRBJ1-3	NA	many	TGCAGCGTGAGAGTCCCTGGAAACACCATATATTTT	CSVRVPGNTIYF
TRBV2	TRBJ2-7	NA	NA	TGTGCCAGCAATGACCAAGACGTTAAGCAGTACTTC	CASNDQDVKQYF
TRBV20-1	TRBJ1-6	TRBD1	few	TGCAGTGCTAGAGGGACAGGGGTAATTTCACCCCTCCACTTT	CSARGTGVISPLHF
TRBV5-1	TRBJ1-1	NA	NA	TGCGCCAGCAGCTTGACGTGGAATCTGAACACTGAAGCTTTCTTT	CASSLTWNLNTEAFF
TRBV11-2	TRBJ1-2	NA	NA	TGTGCCAGCAGCTTAGCGTCAGGTGGTGACTATGGCTACACCTTC	CASSLASGGDYGYTF
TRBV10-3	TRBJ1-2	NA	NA	TGTGCCATCACCGAGCCAGGGTCCTATGGCTACACCTTC	CAITEPGSYGYTF
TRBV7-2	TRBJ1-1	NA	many	TGTGCCAGCAGCCCTCAGGGTGACATGAACACTGAAGCTTTCTTT	CASSPQGDMNTEAFF
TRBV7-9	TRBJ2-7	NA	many	TGTGCCAGCAGCTTAGATTTGTGGGCCGAGCAGTACTTC	CASSLDLWAEQYF
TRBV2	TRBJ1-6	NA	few	TGTGCCAGCCCCACCAGGTTCGAAGGATGGTATAATTCACCCCTCCACTTT	CASPTRFEGWYNSPLHF
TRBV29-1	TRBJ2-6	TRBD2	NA	TGCAGCGGCGGGACTAGTTCTGGGGCCAACGTCCTGACTTTC	CSGGTSSGANVLTF
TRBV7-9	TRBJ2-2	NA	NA	TGTGCCAGCAGCATATCAGCTGAGCCCAACACCGGGGAGCTGTTTTTT	CASSISAEPNTGELFF
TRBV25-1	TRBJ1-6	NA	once	TGTGCCAGCAGTACGCCGAGCTCCTATAATTCACCCCTCCACTTT	CASSTPSSYNSPLHF
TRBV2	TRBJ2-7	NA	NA	TGTGCCAGCAGTTTAGAAGGGTTTGGCTACGAGCAGTACTTC	CASSLEGFGYEQYF
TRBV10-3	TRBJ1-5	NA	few	TGTGCCAGCAGTTATGGACCCGACCCACCCCAGCCCCAGCATTTT	CASSYGPDPPQPQHF
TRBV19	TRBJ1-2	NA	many	TGTGCCAGTAGTATTCTTCGAGGGGATGGCTACACCTTC	CASSILRGDGYTF
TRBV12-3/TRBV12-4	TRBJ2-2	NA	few	TGTGCCAGCACCGAGGCGGACGCCGGGGAGCTGTTTTTT	CASTEADAGELFF
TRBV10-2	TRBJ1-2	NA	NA	TGTGCCAGCAGTGAACTTGCGGTCGGCTACACCTTC	CASSELAVGYTF
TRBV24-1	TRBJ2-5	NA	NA	TGTGCCACCAGTGCAGAGGGAGATGCAGAGACCCAGTACTTC	CATSAEGDAETQYF
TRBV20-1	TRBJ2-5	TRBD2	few	TGCAGTGCTAGAGACCCGGGACTATTCGGAGAGACCCAGTACTTC	CSARDPGLFGETQYF
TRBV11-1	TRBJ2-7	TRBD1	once	TGTGCCAGCAGCGGAACCAAGACAGGGGGCACAACCTACGAGCAGTACTTC	CASSGTKTGGTTYEQYF
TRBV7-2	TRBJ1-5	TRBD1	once	TGTGCCAGCAGTTTTGGGACAGGACTTACGAGCAATCAGCCCCAGCATTTT	CASSFGTGLTSNQPQHF
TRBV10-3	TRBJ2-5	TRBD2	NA	TGTGCCACCCTAGCGGGAGGGGGGGAGACCCAGTACTTC	CATLAGGGETQYF
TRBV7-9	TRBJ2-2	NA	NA	TGTGCCATCATGGGAACAGGGACCGGGGAGCTGTTTTTT	CAIMGTGTGELFF